The 19 T cell receptor beta chains in this list originate from one sample, sequenced in a study of blood T cell repertoires in COVID-19. TCRdb's copy holds only in-frame clones and misses some; the assay was immunoSEQ multiplex PCR. The table shows roughly 34,000 clones, with 60% to 80% occurring only once. The material sequenced was peripheral blood. Receptors originate from a human donor in a cohort sampled during active COVID-19.

A few counts support this clone. V and J are TRBV15 and TRBJ2-3; 8 bases align to TRBD2. CDR1 and CDR2 (germline): LNHNV, YYDKDF (reference sequence). With V trimmed by 0 bases and J by 3 bases, 5 bases remained unmatched. The CDR3 totals 16 residues. The DNA of the CDR3 is TGTGCCACCAGCAGAGAGCGGGCGGGGGGTACAGATACGCAGTATTTT. It specifies CATSRERAGGTDTQYF.

The genes are TRBV6-4 and TRBJ2-5; 8 bases align to TRBD1. The V gene's germline CDR1 is MRHNA and CDR2 SNTAGT. CDR3 size: 16 residues. The trim removed 3 bases at V and 1 base at J, leaving 7 bases unmatched. CDR3 in DNA: TGTGCCAGCAGTGAGGGAAGACAGGGGCTCCAAGAGACCCAGTACTTC. Protein: CASSEGRQGLQETQYF.

The chain has TRBV3-1 (or the pseudogene TRBV3-2) and TRBJ1-4; D is perhaps TRBD1 (6 bases). The CDR3 has 19 residues. Trimming cost V 2 bases and J 8 bases, with 27 bases left between them. Per the germline V gene, CDR1 is LGHDT and CDR2 is YNNKEL (reference sequence). CDR3: CASSQRFGSWTATIEKLFF. CDR3 in DNA: TGTGCCAGCAGCCAAAGGTTCGGGTCCTGGACAGCCACTATAGAAAAACTGTTTTTT.

The J gene is TRBJ1-2, the V gene TRBV5-1; D is uncertain. Germline V gives CDR1 SGHRS, CDR2 YFSETQ. V was clipped by 4 bases and J by 1 base, with 11 bases between them. The CDR3 consists of 14 residues. The CDR3 DNA follows: TGCGCCAGCAGCCTTCGGGAGAGTAACTATGGCTACACCTTC. It is translated as CASSLRESNYGYTF.

The genes are TRBV19 and TRBJ1-5, with a possible D match to TRBD1 (5 bases). Between the trimmed V and J ends, which lost 5 bases and 4 bases, there was a span of 18 bases. CDR3 size: 16 residues. CDR1 LNHDA and CDR2 SQIVND come from the germline V gene (reference sequence). CDR3 loop: CASSFRTGDVNQPQHF. The CDR3 nucleotides are TGTGCCAGTAGTTTTAGGACGGGGGACGTTAATCAGCCCCAGCATTTT.

This clone was seen more than once but under ten times. This chain uses TRBV19 with TRBJ1-6; D unclear. Per germline, CDR1 LNHDA and CDR2 SQIVND (reference sequence). The V gene lost 5 bases and the J gene lost 9 bases, with 11 bases spanning the gap. The CDR3 length is 13 residues. In nucleotides, the CDR3 is TGTGCCAGTAGTCCTCAGGTTGGTTCACCCCTCCACTTT. It yields the protein CASSPQVGSPLHF.

The chain's CDR3 is CASSPGDNEQFF. The CDR3 DNA reads as TGTGCCAGCTCACCCGGGGACAATGAGCAGTTCTTC. The V call is TRBV18, the J call TRBJ2-1; D is possibly TRBD2 (5 bases). Trimming pared 3 bases from V and 5 bases from J, leaving 5 bases between. Germline V gives CDR1 KGHSH, CDR2 LQKENI. The CDR3 totals 12 residues.

The rearrangement uses TRBV7-6 and TRBJ1-4, with TRBD1 as a possible D gene (5 bases). Germline V gene sequence: CDR1 SGHVS, CDR2 FNYEAQ. V shed 8 bases and J shed 4 bases, with 14 bases lying between them. CDR3 length equals 14 residues. This chain's CDR3 is CASAPGGNNEKLFF. Written as DNA, the CDR3 is TGTGCCAGCGCGCCCGGGGGAAATAATGAAAAACTGTTTTTT.

The genes are TRBV2 and TRBJ2-2; 9 bases map to TRBD1. This CDR3 contains 18 residues. Germline lookup yields CDR1 SNHLY and CDR2 FYNNEI. V was pared by 6 bases and J by 3 bases, with 14 bases of the junction left unmatched. The CDR3 region is CASRVSTGGNSYTGELFF. The CDR3 region has the DNA TGTGCCAGCAGGGTTTCTACAGGGGGCAACAGCTACACCGGGGAGCTGTTTTTT.

This chain connects TRBV27 to TRBJ2-4; TRBD2 agrees at 10 bases. The CDR3 consists of 16 residues. With 5 bases clipped from V and 4 bases from J, the junction kept 8 bases outside the gene matches. Germline V gives CDR1 MNHEY, CDR2 SMNVEV (reference sequence). The CDR3 reads CASSPPTSGDKNIQYF. For the CDR3, the DNA is TGTGCCAGCAGTCCCCCCACTAGCGGGGATAAAAACATTCAGTACTTC.

The chain uses TRBV5-1 and TRBJ2-5; 7 nucleotides agree with TRBD2. Germline V gene data show CDR1 as SGHRS and CDR2 as YFSETQ. The V segment lost 0 bases and the J segment 5 bases; nucleotides outside the gene matches: 7. The CDR3 is 15 residues long. CDR3: CASSLVLAARETQYF. The CDR3 DNA sequence: TGCGCCAGCAGCTTGGTTCTAGCGGCCCGCGAGACCCAGTACTTC.

The sample holds many counts of this clone. The CDR3 protein is CASRWLAGEPDTQYF. The CDR3 DNA is TGTGCCAGCAGATGGTTAGCGGGAGAGCCAGATACGCAGTATTTT. V and J are TRBV28 and TRBJ2-3; 9 bases are a match to TRBD2. The germline V gene encodes CDR1 MDHEN and CDR2 SYDVKM. The CDR3 contains 15 residues. Trimming removed 6 bases from V and 4 bases from J; junction bases left unmatched: 8.

This chain links TRBV19 with TRBJ1-6; TRBD1 is a possible D gene (6 bases). Germline V gene sequence: CDR1 LNHDA, CDR2 SQIVND (reference sequence). This CDR3 has 17 residues. The V end was cut by 4 bases, the J end by 7 bases, with 20 bases between. CDR3 sequence (DNA): TGTGCCAGTAGTACCCCAGGTTCGGGCAGGGGCAATTCACCCCTCCACTTT. As protein: CASSTPGSGRGNSPLHF.

This sequence joins TRBV10-3 and TRBJ1-1; D remains unclear. V was trimmed by 0 bases and J by 6 bases, leaving 8 bases between them. Germline CDR1 and CDR2: ENHRY and SYGVKD. This CDR3 is 13 amino acids long. The CDR3 DNA is TGTGCCATCAGTGAGTCGCCGGGATCTGAAGCTTTCTTT. As protein: CAISESPGSEAFF.

The chain recombines TRBV5-1 with TRBJ1-2; 8 bases match TRBD1. Germline loops: CDR1 SGHRS, CDR2 YFSETQ. V was clipped by 6 bases and J by 4 bases; unmatched bases: 5. The CDR3 extends over 13 amino acids. CDR3 coding DNA: TGCGCCAGCACCCAGGGGGCAAGCTATGGCTACACCTTC. It encodes CASTQGASYGYTF.

V is TRBV6-5 and J is TRBJ2-3; TRBD1 matches 11 bases. The trim removed 6 bases at V and 3 bases at J, leaving 5 bases unmatched. This CDR3 contains 15 residues. CDR1 is MNHEY and CDR2 is SVGAGI in the germline V gene. CDR3 DNA sequence: TGTGCCAGCAGCTCCGGACAGGGGGCTACAGATACGCAGTATTTT. This encodes CASSSGQGATDTQYF.

The chain uses TRBV19 and TRBJ1-2, with D tentatively TRBD1 (5 bases). Trimming stripped 2 bases from V and 8 bases from J, with 15 bases between. Germline V gene sequence: CDR1 LNHDA, CDR2 SQIVND (reference sequence). There are 14 residues in the CDR3. The CDR3 nucleotides read TGTGCCAGTAGTATAAAGGCGGGGGAGCGAGGCTACACCTTC. Translating gives CASSIKAGERGYTF. The whole variable domain, filled in from reference TRBV19 and TRBJ1-2, reads DGGITQSPKYLFRKEGQNVTLSCEQNLNHDAMYWYRQDPGQGLRLIYYSQIVNDFQKGDIAEGYSVSREKKESFPLTVTSAQKNPTAFYLCASSIKAGERGYTFGSGTRLTVV.

The rearrangement links TRBV3-1 (or the pseudogene TRBV3-2) to TRBJ2-1, with 9 nucleotides matching TRBD2. CDR3 length: 17 amino acids. J was trimmed by 3 bases and V by 0 bases; bases with no gene match: 6. Germline lookup yields CDR1 LGHDT and CDR2 YNNKEL (reference sequence). Here the CDR3 DNA reads TGTGCCAGCAGCCAAGATCGAGCTAGCGGGATCTACAATGAGCAGTTCTTC. Protein product: CASSQDRASGIYNEQFF.

The chain links TRBV6-5 to TRBJ1-6, with 11 bases matching TRBD1. Germline lookup yields CDR1 MNHEY and CDR2 SVGAGI. The CDR3 covers 15 residues. V dropped 6 bases and J dropped 7; count of bases not matched to a gene: 5. CDR3 nucleotides: TGTGCCAGCAGGGACAGGGGGCAGGAGAATTCACCCCTCCACTTT. It is translated as CASRDRGQENSPLHF.